A selection of T cell receptor beta chains follows, all from one sample in a study of control samples from healthy donors and cancer patients. Measured with immunoSEQ multiplex PCR; TCRdb has only the in-frame clones, and not every one. The repertoire consists of about 73,000 clones, with about 95% occurring once and the leading ten covering roughly 6.1%. Sequencing was carried out using blood. The receptors originated from a woman aged 40-49 years in good health. Each CDR3 is given with its conserved first and last residue. Each record gives: CDR3 DNA, CDR3 protein, clone size, J gene, V gene, D gene. D genes are given only for firm matches. A row's size may be missing; if present it is once, few, many or a size class.

TGCAGCGCGACAGGGAACTATGGCTACACCTTC CSATGNYGYTF . TRBJ1-2 TRBV29-1 TRBD1
TGTGCCAGCAGTTTATTCGGGGGCTATAGCAATCAGCCCCAGCATTTT CASSLFGGYSNQPQHF . TRBJ1-5 TRBV27 .
TGTGCCAGCAGTTTTCAGGGGGGTAATTCACCCCTCCACTTT CASSFQGGNSPLHF . TRBJ1-6 TRBV2 TRBD1
TGCACCAGCAGCCGCCGCGAGACTAGCGGAGGCACAGATACGCAGTATTTT CTSSRRETSGGTDTQYF . TRBJ2-3 TRBV1 .
TGCAGTGCTAGGTGGGGGAACATTCAGTACTTC CSARWGNIQYF . TRBJ2-4 TRBV20-1 .
TGTGCCAGCAGGGAGGTGGGGACAGGGGTATCCGAGCAGTACTTC CASREVGTGVSEQYF . TRBJ2-7 TRBV28 TRBD1
TGTGCCAGCTCACCTTCTCCGAAGGACTACGAGCAGTACTTC CASSPSPKDYEQYF . TRBJ2-7 TRBV18 .
TGTGCCAGCAACAACAGGGGGCGGGATGGCTACACCTTC CASNNRGRDGYTF . TRBJ1-2 TRBV28 TRBD1
TGCACCAGCAGCCCCGGGGGGGATAATACCGGGGAGCTGTTTTTT CTSSPGGDNTGELFF few TRBJ2-2 TRBV1 .
TGTGCCACCAGTGATCGTGAGACCCAATGGGGAGATACGCAGTATTTT CATSDRETQWGDTQYF . TRBJ2-3 TRBV24-1 .
TGCGCCAGCAGCTCGGGACAGCTCTCTGGGGCCAACGTCCTGACTTTC CASSSGQLSGANVLTF . TRBJ2-6 TRBV5-1 TRBD1
TGTGCCAGCAGCCCGTGGACAGCAGACAATTCACCCCTCCACTTT CASSPWTADNSPLHF . TRBJ1-6 TRBV7-9 .
TGTGCCAGCTCACCAGGCTCTACAGTCAGGGGGCCTAATGAAAAACTGTTTTTT CASSPGSTVRGPNEKLFF . TRBJ1-4 TRBV18 TRBD1
TGTGCCAGCAGTTTCGCTAGCGGGAGGGCCGTAGGGACCGGGGAGCTGTTTTTT CASSFASGRAVGTGELFF . TRBJ2-2 TRBV6-2/TRBV6-3 TRBD2
TGTGCCAGCAGCCTGGGGACTAGCGGACGCACAGATACGCAGTATTTT CASSLGTSGRTDTQYF once TRBJ2-3 TRBV5-6 TRBD2
TGTGCCAGCAGCGGACCTCTATCCTCACCCCTCCACTTT CASSGPLSSPLHF . TRBJ1-6 TRBV7-9 .
TGTGCCAGCAGTTACACGTCGGGACTGGCCCGTAACACTGAAGCTTTCTTT CASSYTSGLARNTEAFF . TRBJ1-1 TRBV6-2/TRBV6-3 .
TGTGCCAGCAGTCCACCCCACATGAACACTGAAGCTTTCTTT CASSPPHMNTEAFF . TRBJ1-1 TRBV28 .
TGTGCCAGCAGCAAAGAAGTACAGGGATGGTGGGACAGGGGCTCGAACACTGAAGCTTTCTTT CASSKEVQGWWDRGSNTEAFF . TRBJ1-1 TRBV21-1 .
TGTGCCAGCAGTGACTCATCCCGGACACCCCATGAGCAGTTCTTC CASSDSSRTPHEQFF . TRBJ2-1 TRBV6-4 .
TGTGCCAGCAGCTCCCGACAGGGGGGGGACACTGAAGCTTTCTTT CASSSRQGGDTEAFF . TRBJ1-1 TRBV7-9 TRBD1
TGTGCCAGCATGGGGGAGGGGGATAGCCAGCCCCAGCATTTT CASMGEGDSQPQHF . TRBJ1-5 TRBV19 .
TGTGCCAGCAGCTTCCTCCAGGGGGATGAAGCTTTCTTT CASSFLQGDEAFF . TRBJ1-1 TRBV11-2 TRBD1
TGCAGTGCTAGTACCGGGACAGGGGACGGCACTGAAGCTTTCTTT CSASTGTGDGTEAFF few TRBJ1-1 TRBV20-1 TRBD1
TGTGCCAGCAGCTTAGGACTAGCGGGGGGGCAAGTGAGCACAGATACGCAGTATTTT CASSLGLAGGQVSTDTQYF . TRBJ2-3 TRBV5-5 TRBD2
TGTGCCAGCAGTCCAGACAGGGTTCGGGAGCTGTTTTTT CASSPDRVRELFF . TRBJ2-2 TRBV12-3/TRBV12-4 TRBD1
TGTGCCAGTAGCATGGGGACAGGGGGCGCAAACTATGGCTACACCTTC CASSMGTGGANYGYTF . TRBJ1-2 TRBV19 TRBD1
TGTGCCAGTAGTATATTCGGCCCTTTGGCGAACACTGAAGCTTTCTTT CASSIFGPLANTEAFF . TRBJ1-1 TRBV19 .
TGTGCCAGCAGCGGCGGACAGTCAATCTCTGGAAACACCATATATTTT CASSGGQSISGNTIYF . TRBJ1-3 TRBV11-1 .
TGTGCCAGCAGTTACTTCCAGGGTACGCAGTATTTT CASSYFQGTQYF . TRBJ2-3 TRBV6-6 .
TGTGCCAGCAGTACTAGGGGGGAGCAGTACTTC CASSTRGEQYF . TRBJ2-7 TRBV6-5 .
TGTGCCAGCAGTATAGGGGGGTATGAGCAGTTCTTC CASSIGGYEQFF few TRBJ2-1 TRBV28 .
TGCGCCAGCAGCTTTAAGCGGGACAGGGTTTCCGAGCAGTACTTC CASSFKRDRVSEQYF . TRBJ2-7 TRBV5-1 TRBD1
TGTGCCAGCAGCCCGCCGGGACAGGGGGAAGAAAAACTGTTTTTT CASSPPGQGEEKLFF . TRBJ1-4 TRBV7-2 TRBD1
TGCGCCAGCAGCATCTTTTGGGGCTCCTACGAGCAGTACTTC CASSIFWGSYEQYF . TRBJ2-7 TRBV4-1 .
TGTGCCAGCAGCCAAGACATGTTCCAGCCCCAGCATTTT CASSQDMFQPQHF . TRBJ1-5 TRBV14 .
TGTGCCAGCAGTCGGACCGGGACAGGGGTCGGCTACACCTTC CASSRTGTGVGYTF . TRBJ1-2 TRBV6-2/TRBV6-3 TRBD1
TGTGCCAGCAGGAGAGGAGAGAACACTGAAGCTTTCTTT CASRRGENTEAFF . TRBJ1-1 TRBV6-5 .
TGTGCCAGCAGTTTGCAGGGGGCGGTTAGGACTGAAGCTTTCTTT CASSLQGAVRTEAFF once TRBJ1-1 TRBV27 TRBD1
TGTGCCAGTAGTATCCCGAATGAGCAGTTCTTC CASSIPNEQFF . TRBJ2-1 TRBV19 .
TGTGCCAGCAGTTTAGAAACCGGGACAGTATCCTACGAGCAGTACTTC CASSLETGTVSYEQYF . TRBJ2-7 TRBV27 TRBD1
TGTGCCAGCAGCTCTCCCCTAGCGGGGGTTAAAGAGACCCAGTACTTC CASSSPLAGVKETQYF . TRBJ2-5 TRBV7-9 TRBD2
TGTGCCAGCAGCCCCGGACAGAGCACAGATACGCAGTATTTT CASSPGQSTDTQYF . TRBJ2-3 TRBV5-8 .
TGTGCCACCCCAACAGGAAACTATGGCTACACCTTC CATPTGNYGYTF . TRBJ1-2 TRBV28 .
TGTGCCAGCAGCCTCAGGTACGAGCAGTACTTC CASSLRYEQYF few TRBJ2-7 TRBV7-8 .
TGTGCCACCAGCACGTCGACTAGCGGGGGCTTCAATGAGCAGTTCTTC CATSTSTSGGFNEQFF . TRBJ2-1 TRBV15 TRBD2
TGTGCCAGCAGTGTGGGGGGCGTGGGAACTGAAGCTTTCTTT CASSVGGVGTEAFF . TRBJ1-1 TRBV6-4 .
TGTGCCAGCAGTTTGGACGCATGGACTGAAGCTTTCTTT CASSLDAWTEAFF . TRBJ1-1 TRBV28 .
TGTGCCAGCAGCTATGTAAGAGGGGGCCTAAATTCACCCCTCCACTTT CASSYVRGGLNSPLHF . TRBJ1-6 TRBV11-2 TRBD1
TGTGCCAGCAGCAACCGGGACGGCAACACTGAAGCTTTCTTT CASSNRDGNTEAFF . TRBJ1-1 TRBV5-4 .
TGTGCCAGCAGCCCCAGGCCCCTTTTCGGACCCCTCCACTTT CASSPRPLFGPLHF . TRBJ1-6 TRBV9 .
TGTGCCAGCAGCTTAGGTCCAGGGAGCTCCTACGAGCAGTACTTC CASSLGPGSSYEQYF . TRBJ2-7 TRBV7-9 .
TGTGCCAGCAGTATACAGGATAGCAATCAGCCCCAGCATTTT CASSIQDSNQPQHF . TRBJ1-5 TRBV6-2/TRBV6-3 .
TGCGCCAGCAGCATTGTCACCACCTACAATGAGCAGTTCTTC CASSIVTTYNEQFF . TRBJ2-1 TRBV5-1 .
TGTGCCAGCAGCTTGGCCGGAGCTAACTATGGCTACACCTTC CASSLAGANYGYTF . TRBJ1-2 TRBV5-6 .
TGTGCCAGCTCACTATCACAGGTGGATACGCAGTATTTT CASSLSQVDTQYF . TRBJ2-3 TRBV18 .
TGTGCCAGCAGCCGCCCCCTGGGGCTAGCGGTAATGTATTTT CASSRPLGLAVMYF . TRBJ2-3 TRBV6-2/TRBV6-3 TRBD2